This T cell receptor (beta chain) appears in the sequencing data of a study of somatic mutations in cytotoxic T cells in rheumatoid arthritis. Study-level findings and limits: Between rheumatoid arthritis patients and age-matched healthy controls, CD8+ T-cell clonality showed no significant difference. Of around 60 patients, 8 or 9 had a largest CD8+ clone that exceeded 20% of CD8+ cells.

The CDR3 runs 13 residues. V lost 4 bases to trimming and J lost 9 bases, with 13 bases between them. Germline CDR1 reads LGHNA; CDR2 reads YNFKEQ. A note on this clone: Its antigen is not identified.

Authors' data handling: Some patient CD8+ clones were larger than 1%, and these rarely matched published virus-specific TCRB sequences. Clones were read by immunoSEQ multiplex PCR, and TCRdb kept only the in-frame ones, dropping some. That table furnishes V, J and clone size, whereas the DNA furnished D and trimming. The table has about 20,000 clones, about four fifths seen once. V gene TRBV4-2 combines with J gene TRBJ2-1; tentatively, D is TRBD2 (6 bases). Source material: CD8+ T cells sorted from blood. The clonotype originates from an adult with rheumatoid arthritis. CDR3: CASSPPAGIEQFF. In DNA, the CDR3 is TGTGCCAGCAGCCCCCCCGCGGGGATTGAGCAGTTCTTC.